The 14 T cell receptor beta chains listed next were all sequenced from one sample in a study of early stage breast cancer tumors. Data came from immunoSEQ multiplex PCR; TCRdb stores just in-frame clones and leaves some out. The sample carries about 10,000 clones, around 79% recorded once. The sequenced material came from normal breast tissue next to the tumor. These receptor sequences come from a person aged 35-49 years with breast cancer.

The chain is built from TRBV7-9 and TRBJ2-7; D possibly corresponds to TRBD1 (6 bases). V lost 5 bases, J lost 3 bases, and 14 bases lay in between. The CDR3 sequence is 14 residues long. In germline, CDR1 is SEHNR, CDR2 FQNEAQ (reference sequence). CDR3 loop: CASSPQGTFYEQYF. CDR3 nucleotide sequence: TGTGCCAGCAGCCCTCAGGGGACGTTCTACGAGCAGTACTTC.

The chain joins TRBV4-1 to TRBJ1-2; TRBD1 might be the D (5 bases). Germline lookup yields CDR1 MGHRA and CDR2 YSYEKL. The CDR3 totals 15 residues. The ends were cut back, 3 bases at V and 2 bases at J, with 13 bases in the middle. The CDR3 sequence is CASSQPGTVNYGYTF. The CDR3 bases are TGCGCCAGCAGCCAGCCCGGGACGGTAAACTATGGCTACACCTTC.

J is TRBJ2-7 and V is TRBV11-3; 7 bases are a match to TRBD2. The CDR3 length is 13 residues. Germline CDR1 is SGHNT and CDR2 is YENEEA. Germline trimming cut 2 bases from V and 7 bases from J; bases unmatched to any gene: 5. CDR3 loop: CASSLYEGGEQYF. The DNA of the CDR3 is TGTGCCAGCAGCTTATACGAGGGAGGGGAGCAGTACTTC.

The chain combines TRBV11-3 with TRBJ2-3; 7 bases are a match to TRBD2. V lost 4 bases and J lost 2; bases outside the gene matches: 12. The CDR3 length is 17 residues. The germline V gene has CDR1 SGHNT and CDR2 YENEEA. The CDR3 bases are TGTGCCAGCAGCTCCCTCCCGAGGGGAGGGCTCACAGATACGCAGTATTTT. Translating gives CASSSLPRGGLTDTQYF.

The chain carries TRBV4-2 and TRBJ1-5; 8 nucleotides match TRBD1. Germline V lookup: CDR1 LGHNA, CDR2 YNFKEQ. The V gene end was trimmed by 4 bases and the J gene end by 1 base; junction bases not matched to a gene: 9. This CDR3 is built from 17 residues. The CDR3 DNA reads as TGTGCCAGCAGCCCGATGGCGGACAGGGCCAGCAATCAGCCCCAGCATTTT. Its protein is CASSPMADRASNQPQHF.

The chain links TRBV14 to TRBJ1-1; possible D gene TRBD1, 5 bases. V was shortened by 3 bases and J by 0 bases, with 11 bases between the two germline ends. CDR1 is SGHDN and CDR2 is FVKESK in the germline V gene. This CDR3 spans 15 amino acids. CDR3 amino acids: CASSHGGALNTEAFF. The DNA for the CDR3 is TGTGCCAGCAGCCACGGAGGGGCCTTGAACACTGAAGCTTTCTTT.

The rearrangement joins TRBV2 to TRBJ2-1, with D unclear. Looked up from germline, CDR1 is SNHLY and CDR2 is FYNNEI. This CDR3 region has 10 residues. Between the trimmed V and J ends, which lost 11 bases and 7 bases, there was a span of 9 bases. CDR3 residues: CAGAWNEQFF. CDR3 coding DNA: TGTGCCGGTGCATGGAATGAGCAGTTCTTC.

The V gene is TRBV11-2, the J gene TRBJ1-2; possibly TRBD1 for D (6 bases). This CDR3 has 14 amino acids. Germline V lookup: CDR1 SGHAT, CDR2 FQNNGV. V shed 3 bases and J shed 1 base, with 9 bases lying between them. In DNA, the CDR3 is TGTGCCAGCAGCTTTAAGGGGGATAACTATGGCTACACCTTC. This codes for CASSFKGDNYGYTF.

V is TRBV30 and J is TRBJ1-5; TRBD1 is a possible D gene (6 bases). V shed 1 base and J shed 1 base, with 17 bases lying between them. This CDR3 is built from 17 residues. CDR1 is GTSNPN, CDR2 SVGIG, per germline (reference sequence). The CDR3 here is CAWSGGIAGVSNQPQHF. The CDR3 DNA sequence: TGTGCCTGGAGTGGGGGTATAGCAGGGGTGAGCAATCAGCCCCAGCATTTT.

V and J are TRBV19 and TRBJ2-7; D is perhaps TRBD2 (7 bases). CDR1 and CDR2 from the germline V gene are LNHDA and SQIVND (reference sequence). The length of the CDR3 is 14 residues. V lost 0 bases to trimming and J lost 5 bases, with 11 bases between them. The CDR3 DNA is TGTGCCAGTAGTATAGACCGAGGGGGGGACGAGCAGTACTTC. It encodes CASSIDRGGDEQYF.

V gene TRBV4-2 combines with J gene TRBJ1-5; 8 nucleotides align to TRBD1. This CDR3 has 15 residues. Germline V lookup: CDR1 LGHNA, CDR2 YNFKEQ. Trimming removed 3 bases from V and 6 bases from J; junction bases left unmatched: 7. This CDR3 reads CASSHEDRVGQPQHF. Here the CDR3 DNA reads TGTGCCAGCAGCCATGAGGACAGGGTCGGTCAGCCCCAGCATTTT.

The chain has TRBV7-9 and TRBJ2-5; 8 positions match TRBD2. CDR1 is SEHNR and CDR2 is FQNEAQ in the germline V gene (reference sequence). The V segment lost 5 bases and the J segment 2 bases; nucleotides outside the gene matches: 19. The CDR3 sequence is 19 residues long. The CDR3 loop is CASSHPSPRQAGAQETQYF. Written as DNA, the CDR3 is TGTGCCAGCAGCCACCCCAGCCCCCGGCAAGCGGGAGCTCAAGAGACCCAGTACTTC.

The chain carries TRBV20-1 and TRBJ2-3; no reliable D call. Trimming removed 3 bases from V and 4 bases from J, with 5 bases in between. This CDR3 has 11 amino acids. CDR1 DFQATT and CDR2 SNEGSKA come from the germline V gene (reference sequence). CDR3 DNA: TGCAGTGCTAGGGACGCAGATACGCAGTATTTT. Translated: CSARDADTQYF.

On this clone itself: It is unclear where the CDR3 begins or ends on the DNA, so no DNA is shown, and the CDR3 is as TCRdb lists it. CDR3 amino acids: CASSKPVSRWGGGTDKNTGELFF. V usage is TRBV21-1 and J usage is TRBJ2-2; the table's D call, TRBD2, was not checked against the DNA. TRBV21-1 is a pseudogene. The CDR3 adds up to 23 amino acids, both ends counted.